A few counts support the clone carrying this T cell receptor (beta chain). These data are taken from a study of blood T cell repertoires in COVID-19. As for the study in general: From T cells, B-cell-depleted T cells, or PBMCs came the material, which was cDNA or gDNA.

Generated by immunoSEQ multiplex PCR, the TCRdb table keeps only in-frame clones and is missing some. This table holds fewer than 130,000 clones, approximately 82% found once. This CDR3 is built from 12 residues. Germline V gene data show CDR1 as SGHRS and CDR2 as YFSETQ. V lost 5 bases to trimming and J lost 0 bases, with 5 bases between them. Sample: peripheral blood. The chain joins TRBV5-1 to TRBJ2-5; D call uncertain. The receptor comes from a woman aged 80 or over with acute or convalescent COVID-19. CDR3 in DNA: TGCGCCAGCAGGGAGTACCAAGAGACCCAGTACTTC. Its protein product is CASREYQETQYF.